The 3 T cell receptor beta chains listed next were all sequenced from one sample in a study of molecular identifiers for immune sequencing clone quantification. TCRdb redid the calling of the PCR reads with MiXCR, one entry per CDR3 protein. Of about 630,000 distinct CDR3 sequences listed, about 25% are singletons. Sequencing input: naive CD8+ T cells from blood, with Jurkat cell RNA spiked in. The subset is: FACS-sorted CD8+CD4-CCR7+CD45RA+ naive T cells. The receptors here all came from a human donor in good health. Some libraries in this study had Jurkat cell RNA spiked in.

As concerns this clonotype: A much larger clone lies a single base off, so this may be a read error. The rearrangement links TRBV29-1 to TRBJ1-2; TRBD1 matches 7 bases. Germline lookup yields CDR1 SQVTM and CDR2 ANQGSEA. The CDR3 is 13 amino acids. The CDR3 sequence is CSIEGTVKYGYTF. The CDR3 bases are TGCAGCATTGAGGGGACAGTGAAGTATGGCTACACCTTC.

This clonotype has more than one count but fewer than ten. The chain has TRBV2 and TRBJ2-3, with 8 positions matching TRBD1. With 6 bases clipped from V and 2 bases from J, the junction kept 13 bases outside the gene matches. The CDR3 loop spans 17 amino acids. CDR1 and CDR2 (germline): SNHLY, FYNNEI. The CDR3 spells CASRGLLDREATDTQYF. The CDR3 DNA sequence: TGTGCCAGCAGGGGCCTTTTGGACAGGGAGGCCACAGATACGCAGTATTTT.

The chain joins TRBV5-1 to TRBJ2-1; D gene ambiguous. V lost 1 base and J 3 bases, leaving 11 bases between the germline ends. The length of the CDR3 is 15 residues. Germline-derived CDR1 and CDR2 are SGHRS and YFSETQ. This CDR3 is CASSLSAPNYNEQFF. The DNA for the CDR3 is TGCGCCAGCAGCTTGTCCGCACCGAACTACAATGAGCAGTTCTTC.